These T cell receptor beta chains were read from a single sample in a study of tumor-infiltrating lymphocytes in primary liver carcinoma. One entry per CDR3 protein, called by TCRdb with MiXCR from the multiplex PCR reads. Of fewer than 75,000 distinct CDR3 sequences detected, around 64% appear once; the ten largest clones hold less than 45%. Sequences were obtained from liver tumor tissue from sampling region 4. These receptors all stem from a man in his forties with primary liver carcinoma and hepatitis B virus infection. Both conserved end residues are part of each CDR3. A D gene is named only where the DNA matches it firmly. Clone size is given for some rows only: seen once, a few or many times, or a class if the clone is expanded.

>TRBV11-2|NA|NA|16|TRBJ1-1
CASSRGRARVFAEAFF
TGTGCCAGCAGCCGAGGTAGGGCACGTGTCTTCGCTGAAGCTTTCTTT
>TRBV5-4|TRBD2|few|17|TRBJ2-2
CASSLRLAGKNTGELFF
TGTGCCAGCAGCTTGCGGCTAGCGGGAAAGAACACCGGGGAGCTGTTTTTT
>TRBV5-6|NA|many|13|TRBJ2-5
CASSPSTRETQYF
TGTGCCAGCAGCCCTAGCACCCGGGAGACCCAGTACTTC
>TRBV10-3|NA|NA|11|TRBJ2-1
CAISGETGQFF
TGTGCAATCAGTGGTGAGACAGGTCAGTTCTTC
>TRBV28|NA|NA|14|TRBJ1-5
CATDTGGSCQPQHF
TGTGCCACTGACACCGGGGGTTCTTGTCAGCCCCAGCATTTT
>TRBV10-3|NA|NA|14|TRBJ1-2
CAISESLVQAGYTF
TGTGCCATCAGTGAGTCGCTGGTGCAGGCCGGCTACACCTTC
>TRBV6-2/TRBV6-3|NA|many|14|TRBJ1-5
CASSSRPSNQPQHF
TGTGCCAGCAGCTCCAGACCGAGCAATCAGCCCCAGCATTTT
>TRBV6-5|NA|few|16|TRBJ2-6
CASRYFTGSGANVLTF
TGTGCCAGCAGATACTTCACGGGCTCTGGGGCCAACGTCCTGACTTTC
>TRBV11-1|TRBD2|NA|17|TRBJ2-4
CASNFPGTSGTNNIQYF
TGCGCCAGCAACTTTCCCGGGACTAGCGGGACCAATAACATTCAGTACTTC
>TRBV6-2/TRBV6-3|NA|NA|11|TRBJ2-1
CDSRSRNEQFF
TGTGATAGCAGATCGCGGAATGAGCAGTTCTTC
>TRBV29-1|NA|NA|13|TRBJ2-7
CSAILATNYEQYF
TGCAGCGCCATTCTAGCGACGAACTACGAGCAGTACTTC
>TRBV28|NA|many|11|TRBJ2-4
CASTEQNIQYF
TGTGCCAGCACCGAGCAAAACATTCAGTACTTC
>TRBV10-1|NA|NA|15|TRBJ1-2
CASSSKLRDPDGYTF
TGCGCCAGCAGTTCGAAGCTCCGGGACCCCGATGGCTACACGTTC
>TRBV6-5|NA|NA|15|TRBJ1-2
CASSYRGVYREGYTF
TGTGCCAGCAGTTACAGGGGGGTCTACCGGGAAGGCTACACCTTC
>TRBV29-1|TRBD1|NA|15|TRBJ2-5
CGVETDRGRGETQHF
TGCGGTGTTGAAACGGACAGGGGGCGGGGTGAGACCCAGCACTTC
>TRBV11-1|TRBD2|many|14|TRBJ2-1
CASSPRLAGALQFF
TGTGCCAGCAGCCCGAGACTAGCGGGAGCGCTGCAGTTCTTC
>TRBV6-1|NA|NA|15|TRBJ2-5
CTSSKVAREQETQYF
TGTACCAGCAGTAAAGTGGCAAGGGAACAAGAGACCCAGTACTTC
>TRBV12-3/TRBV12-4|TRBD2|NA|16|TRBJ2-7
CASSPWTSGRVSGQYF
TGTGCCAGCAGTCCGTGGACTAGCGGGAGAGTCAGTGGGCAGTACTTC
>TRBV6-6|TRBD1|NA|15|TRBJ1-6
CASSLGTGRSLPLHF
TGTGCCAGCAGTCTAGGGACAGGGAGAAGTTTACCCCTCCACTTT
>TRBV11-2|NA|once|16|TRBJ2-5
CASSQTPGEGEETQYF
TGTGCCAGCAGCCAAACTCCTGGCGAGGGGGAGGAGACCCAATACTTC
>TRBV11-2|NA|NA|16|TRBJ2-7
CVSSFIRGAIYNEQYF
TGTGTCAGCAGCTTCATACGGGGGGCCATATATAACGAGCAGTACTTC
>TRBV12-3/TRBV12-4|NA|many|15|TRBJ1-5
CASREGPGSNQPQHF
TGTGCCAGCAGAGAAGGGCCCGGGAGCAATCAGCCCCAGCATTTT
>TRBV7-9|NA|NA|14|TRBJ2-7
CASSPRERAYEQYF
TGTGCCAGCAGCCCCAGGGAGAGGGCCTACGAGCAGTACTTC
>TRBV4-1|NA|NA|14|TRBJ2-7
CASSLERTSYEQYF
TGCGCCAGCAGCCTAGAGAGGACCTCCTATGAGCAGTACTTC
>TRBV11-2|TRBD2|NA|16|TRBJ2-1
CASSSELLAGVNEHFF
TGTGCCAGCAGCTCGGAGCTCCTAGCGGGAGTGAATGAGCATTTCTTC
>TRBV9|NA|NA|14|TRBJ2-1
CASGARDLMNEQFF
TGTGCCAGCGGCGCCCGGGACTTAATGAATGAGCAGTTCTTC
>TRBV5-4|TRBD1|few|14|TRBJ1-4
CASSSRPGTGTSGF
TGTGCCAGCAGCTCACGACCCGGGACAGGAACGTCTGGATTT
>TRBV6-1|NA|once|14|TRBJ2-4
CASCESGPKNIQYF
TGCGCCAGCTGTGAGTCCGGCCCCAAAAACATTCAGTACTTC
>TRBV28|NA|NA|15|TRBJ2-6
CASRPVGSGANVLTF
TGTGCCAGTAGGCCCGTGGGTTCCGGGGCCAACGTCCTGACTTTC
>TRBV5-4|TRBD2|NA|16|TRBJ2-5
CARSLEVLAAQETQYF
TGTGCCCGCAGCTTGGAGGTACTAGCGGCTCAAGAGACCCAATACTTC
>TRBV6-2/TRBV6-3|NA|NA|14|TRBJ1-5
CASSYPAGTQPQHF
TGTGCCAGCAGTTACCCGGCAGGAACGCAGCCCCAGCATTTT
>TRBV4-3|TRBD2|NA|16|TRBJ2-5
CASSQGVAGGGEAQYF
TGCGCCAGTAGCCAAGGAGTAGCGGGAGGAGGAGAGGCCCAGTATTTC
>TRBV10-3|NA|NA|14|TRBJ2-6
CATRVENGANVLTF
TGTGCCACTCGGGTGGAAAATGGGGCCAACGTCCTGACTTTC
>TRBV29-1|TRBD1|NA|13|TRBJ1-1
CSAGDSGGTEVFF
TGCAGCGCTGGGGACAGTGGAGGCACTGAAGTCTTCTTT
>TRBV6-1|TRBD1|medium-sized|15|TRBJ1-5
CASSVTGAFNQPQHF
TGTGCCAGCAGTGTCACAGGGGCCTTCAATCAGCCCCAGCATTTT
>TRBV12-3/TRBV12-4|NA|NA|15|TRBJ2-7
CASSLAGGVNYEQYF
TGTGCCAGCAGTTTAGCTGGAGGGGTCAACTACGAGCAGTACTTC
>TRBV29-1|NA|NA|12|TRBJ2-7
CSADWGNHVQYF
TGCAGCGCGGATTGGGGTAATCACGTGCAGTACTTC
>TRBV6-2/TRBV6-3|NA|NA|14|TRBJ2-7
CASKRVQEGYELYF
TGTGCTAGCAAAAGAGTACAGGAGGGCTACGAGCTGTACTTC
>TRBV6-6|NA|NA|16|TRBJ1-6
CASSYSSGAYDSPLHF
TGTGCCAGCAGTTACTCTTCCGGCGCCTATGATTCACCCCTCCACTTT